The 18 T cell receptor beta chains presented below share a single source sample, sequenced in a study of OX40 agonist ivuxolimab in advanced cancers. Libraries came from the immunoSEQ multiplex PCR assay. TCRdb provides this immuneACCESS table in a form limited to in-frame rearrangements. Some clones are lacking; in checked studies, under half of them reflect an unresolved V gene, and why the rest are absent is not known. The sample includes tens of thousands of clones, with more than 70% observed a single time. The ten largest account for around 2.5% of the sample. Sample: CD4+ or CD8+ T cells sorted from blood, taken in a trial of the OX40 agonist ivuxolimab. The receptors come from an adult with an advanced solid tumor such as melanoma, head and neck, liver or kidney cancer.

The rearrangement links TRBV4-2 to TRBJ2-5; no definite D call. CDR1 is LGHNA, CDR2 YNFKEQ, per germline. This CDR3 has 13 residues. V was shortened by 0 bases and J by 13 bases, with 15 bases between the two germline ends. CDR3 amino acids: CASSQDSNPPRYF. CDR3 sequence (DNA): TGTGCCAGCAGCCAAGATAGTAATCCCCCAAGGTACTTC.

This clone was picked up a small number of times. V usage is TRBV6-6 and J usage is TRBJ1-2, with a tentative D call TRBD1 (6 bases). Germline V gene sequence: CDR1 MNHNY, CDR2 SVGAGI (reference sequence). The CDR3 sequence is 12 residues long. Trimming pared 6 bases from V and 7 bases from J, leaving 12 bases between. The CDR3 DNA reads TGTGCCAGCAGAAACAGGGATCTTGGCTACACCTTC. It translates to CASRNRDLGYTF.

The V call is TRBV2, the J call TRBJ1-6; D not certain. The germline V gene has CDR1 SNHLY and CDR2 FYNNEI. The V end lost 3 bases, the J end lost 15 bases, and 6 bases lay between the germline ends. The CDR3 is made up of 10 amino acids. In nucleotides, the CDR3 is TGTGCCAGCAGTGAGGGGATCCTCCACTTT. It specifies CASSEGILHF.

The CDR3: CASSFDMNTEAFF. In nucleotides, the CDR3 is TGTGCCAGCAGCTTCGACATGAACACTGAAGCTTTCTTT. The chain is built from TRBV5-4 and TRBJ1-1; D not certain. The CDR3 sequence is 13 residues long. V dropped 2 bases and J dropped 0 bases, with 5 bases sitting between them. Germline V lookup: CDR1 SGHNT, CDR2 YYREEE (reference sequence).

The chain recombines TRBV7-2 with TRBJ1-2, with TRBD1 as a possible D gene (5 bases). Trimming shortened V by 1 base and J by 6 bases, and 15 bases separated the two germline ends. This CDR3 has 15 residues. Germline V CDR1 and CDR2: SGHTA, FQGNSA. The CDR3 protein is CASSLEVRVEDGYTF. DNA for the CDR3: TGTGCCAGCAGCTTAGAAGTCAGGGTGGAAGATGGCTACACCTTC. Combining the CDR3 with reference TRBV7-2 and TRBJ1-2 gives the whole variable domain GAGVSQSPSNKVTEKGKDVELRCDPISGHTALYWYRQSLGQGLEFLIYFQGNSAPDKSGLPSDRFSAERTGGSVSTLTIQRTQQEDSAVYLCASSLEVRVEDGYTFGSGTRLTVV.

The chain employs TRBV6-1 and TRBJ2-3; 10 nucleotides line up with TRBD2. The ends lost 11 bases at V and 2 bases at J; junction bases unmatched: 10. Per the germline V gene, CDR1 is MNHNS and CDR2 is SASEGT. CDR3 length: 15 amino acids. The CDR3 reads CAGRGAGGFTDTQYF. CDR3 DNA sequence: TGTGCCGGGAGGGGAGCGGGGGGGTTCACAGATACGCAGTATTTT.

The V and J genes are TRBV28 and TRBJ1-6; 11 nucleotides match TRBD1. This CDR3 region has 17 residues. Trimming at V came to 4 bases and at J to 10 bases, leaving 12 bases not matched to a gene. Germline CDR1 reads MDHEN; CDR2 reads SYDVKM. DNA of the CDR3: TGTGCCAGCAGTTCGGGACAGGGGGGTTTGTCCGGATCACCCCTCCACTTT. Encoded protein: CASSSGQGGLSGSPLHF.

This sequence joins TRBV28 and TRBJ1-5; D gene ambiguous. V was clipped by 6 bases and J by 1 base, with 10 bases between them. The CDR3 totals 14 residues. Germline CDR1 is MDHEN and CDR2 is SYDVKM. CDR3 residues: CASRGRFSNQPQHF. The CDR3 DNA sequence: TGTGCCAGCAGGGGTAGGTTCAGCAATCAGCCCCAGCATTTT.

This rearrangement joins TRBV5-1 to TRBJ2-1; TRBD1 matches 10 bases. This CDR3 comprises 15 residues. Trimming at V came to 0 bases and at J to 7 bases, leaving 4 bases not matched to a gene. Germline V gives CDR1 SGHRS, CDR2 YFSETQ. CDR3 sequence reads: CASSLVGTGVNEQFF. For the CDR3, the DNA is TGCGCCAGCAGCTTGGTGGGGACAGGGGTTAATGAGCAGTTCTTC.

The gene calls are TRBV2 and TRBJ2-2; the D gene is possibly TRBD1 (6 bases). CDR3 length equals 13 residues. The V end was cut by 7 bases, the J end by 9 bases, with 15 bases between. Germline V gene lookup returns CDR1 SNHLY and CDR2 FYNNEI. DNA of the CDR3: TGTGCCAGCACACAGGGTGCTGGTTGGGAGCTGTTTTTT. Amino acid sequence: CASTQGAGWELFF. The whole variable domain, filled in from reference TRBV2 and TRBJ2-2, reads EPEVTQTPSHQVTQMGQEVILRCVPISNHLYFYWYRQILGQKVEFLVSFYNNEISEKSEIFDDQFSVERPDGSNFTLKIRSTKLEDSAMYFCASTQGAGWELFFGEGSRLTVL.

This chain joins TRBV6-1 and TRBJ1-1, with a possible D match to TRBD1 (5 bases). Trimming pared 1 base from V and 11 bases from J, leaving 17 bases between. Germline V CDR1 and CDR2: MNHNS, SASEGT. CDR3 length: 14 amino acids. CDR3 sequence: CASSEEGTLGWAFF. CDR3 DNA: TGTGCCAGCAGTGAAGAGGGGACCCTAGGATGGGCTTTCTTT.

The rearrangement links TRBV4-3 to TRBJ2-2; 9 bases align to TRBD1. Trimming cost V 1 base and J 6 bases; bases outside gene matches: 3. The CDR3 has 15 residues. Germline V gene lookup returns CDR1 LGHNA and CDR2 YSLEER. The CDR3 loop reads CASSQGDREAGELFF. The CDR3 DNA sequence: TGCGCCAGCAGCCAAGGGGACAGGGAGGCCGGGGAGCTGTTTTTT.

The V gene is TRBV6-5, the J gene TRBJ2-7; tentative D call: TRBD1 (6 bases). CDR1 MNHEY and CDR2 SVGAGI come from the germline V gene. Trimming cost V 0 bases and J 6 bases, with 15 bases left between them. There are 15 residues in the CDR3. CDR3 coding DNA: TGTGCCAGCAGTTACTCCGCGAGAATAGGGGGCGAGCAGTACTTC. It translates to CASSYSARIGGEQYF.

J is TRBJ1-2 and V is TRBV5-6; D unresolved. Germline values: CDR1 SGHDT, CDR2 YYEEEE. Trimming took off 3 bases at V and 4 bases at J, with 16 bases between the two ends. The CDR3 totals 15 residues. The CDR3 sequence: CASSSPPRVGYGYTF. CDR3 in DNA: TGTGCCAGCAGCTCGCCCCCGAGGGTAGGCTATGGCTACACCTTC. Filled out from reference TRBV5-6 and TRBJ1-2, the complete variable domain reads DAGVTQSPTHLIKTRGQQVTLRCSPKSGHDTVSWYQQALGQGPQFIFQYYEEEERQRGNFPDRFSGHQFPNYSSELNVNALLLGDSALYLCASSSPPRVGYGYTFGSGTRLTVV.

The CDR3 sequence is CAISATGTSGGQYF. CDR3 nucleotide sequence: TGTGCCATCAGTGCCACCGGGACTAGCGGAGGCCAGTACTTC. The rearrangement joins TRBV10-3 to TRBJ2-5, with 11 bases fitting TRBD2. The CDR3 sequence is 14 residues long. The germline CDR1 and CDR2 sequences are ENHRY and SYGVKD. Trimming removed 4 bases from V and 10 bases from J; junction bases left unmatched: 8.

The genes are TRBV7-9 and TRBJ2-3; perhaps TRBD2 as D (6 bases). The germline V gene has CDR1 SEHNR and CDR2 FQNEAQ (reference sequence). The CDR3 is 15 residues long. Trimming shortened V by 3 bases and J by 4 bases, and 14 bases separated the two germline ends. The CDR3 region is CASSFGRELPDTQYF. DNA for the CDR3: TGTGCCAGCAGCTTTGGGCGGGAATTACCAGATACGCAGTATTTT.

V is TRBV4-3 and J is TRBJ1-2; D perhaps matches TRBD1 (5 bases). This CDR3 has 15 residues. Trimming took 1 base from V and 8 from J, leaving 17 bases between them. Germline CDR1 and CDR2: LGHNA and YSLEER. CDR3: CASSQGRRENFGYTF. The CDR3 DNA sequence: TGCGCCAGCAGCCAAGGTCGCAGGGAAAACTTCGGCTACACCTTC.

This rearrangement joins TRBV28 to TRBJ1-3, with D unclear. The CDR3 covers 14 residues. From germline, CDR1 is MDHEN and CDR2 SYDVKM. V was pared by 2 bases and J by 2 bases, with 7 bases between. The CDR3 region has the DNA TGTGCCAGCAGTTTACCGTTCACTGGAAACACCATATATTTT. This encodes CASSLPFTGNTIYF. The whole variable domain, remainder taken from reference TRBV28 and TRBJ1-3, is DVKVTQSSRYLVKRTGEKVFLECVQDMDHENMFWYRQDPGLGLRLIYFSYDVKMKEKGDIPEGYSVSREKKERFSLILESASTNQTSMYLCASSLPFTGNTIYFGEGSWLTVV.